Detailed here is one T cell receptor (beta chain). Its antigen is as yet unknown. The CDR3 loop spans 14 amino acids. The germline V gene has CDR1 SGDLS and CDR2 YYNGEE. The V and J ends lost 0 bases and 1 base respectively, with 7 bases between them. Alongside a J-beta primer mix, a sample-barcoded 5' primer served in a second PCR lasting roughly 7 to 12 cycles. Using its own MiXCR run on the 5' RACE reads, TCRdb lists one record per CDR3 protein. This sample has 700,000 to 1,000,000 distinct CDR3 sequences, with approximately 44% found just once. These data are taken from a study of blood T cells in healthy people across ages. Study observations and caveats: Older age went with lower TCR beta diversity per million T cells, in a roughly linear way.

Sequencing was done on a sample of blood. The chain employs TRBV9 and TRBJ2-5; the D is unclear. The TCR originated in a man aged 55-75 years in good health. CDR3 sequence reads: CASSVAASQETQYF. CDR3 DNA sequence: TGTGCCAGCAGCGTAGCGGCCTCCCAAGAGACCCAGTACTTC.